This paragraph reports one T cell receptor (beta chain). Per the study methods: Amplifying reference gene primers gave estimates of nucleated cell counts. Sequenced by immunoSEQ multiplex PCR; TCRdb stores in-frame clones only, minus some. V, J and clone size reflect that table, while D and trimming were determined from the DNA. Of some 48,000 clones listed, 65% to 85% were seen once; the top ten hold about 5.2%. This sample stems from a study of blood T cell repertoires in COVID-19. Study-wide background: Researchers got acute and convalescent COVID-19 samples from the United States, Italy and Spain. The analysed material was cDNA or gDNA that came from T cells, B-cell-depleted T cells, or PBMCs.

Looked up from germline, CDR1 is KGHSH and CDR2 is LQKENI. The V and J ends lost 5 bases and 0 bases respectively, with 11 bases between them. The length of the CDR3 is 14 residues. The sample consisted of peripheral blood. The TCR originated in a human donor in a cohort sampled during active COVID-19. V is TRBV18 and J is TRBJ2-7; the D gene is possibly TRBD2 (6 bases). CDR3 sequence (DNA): TGTGCCAGCTCAGCGGCGGGGCCCTCCTACGAGCAGTACTTC. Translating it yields CASSAAGPSYEQYF.